Included here is one TCR beta chain sequence, with context. What this receptor recognizes is not known. No much larger clone is present one base from it, and per-base qualities are unavailable. This record belongs to a study of cytomegalovirus exposure and HLA in healthy donors (TCRdb year 2017). For the wider study: An earlier analysis of approximately 550 of the donors reported 276 Gb of sequence data and some 120 million unique TCR beta sequences from about 179 million T cells. Using immunosequencing, the study profiled T cell repertoires from around 680 subjects and related those repertoires to cytomegalovirus serostatus. A later genetic analysis used genome-wide SNP genotypes for 398 of the 666 donors, treating that subset as a discovery cohort. High-throughput TCR immunosequencing, statistical association of individual TCRs with disease status, and machine learning were combined to predict cytomegalovirus infection status. The study aimed to test whether signatures of past pathogen exposure could be identified by cataloging public T cell receptors. Both class I and class II loci were covered by HLA typing, at four-digit resolution. Every discovery cohort repertoire had been produced on one sequencing platform. In a later analysis, previously published TCR beta repertoires from fewer than 750 donors were re-analyzed and high-resolution HLA genotyping was added so that TCR occurrence patterns could be studied. Besides the first cohort of around 700 subjects, a separate validation cohort made up of 120 different subjects was used. Alongside the repertoire data, information on donor age, sex, ethnicity and CMV serostatus was compiled. Roughly 5 DR-DQ haplotypes were treated as single units for association and clustering because of strong linkage in the cohort. The number of typed donors differed by locus: roughly 629-630 for A, B, C, DRB1 and DQB1; 500 to 550 for DQA1; 606 for DPA1; and 450 to 480 for DPB1. An early release covering around 630 HLA-typed donors comprised roughly 300 gigabases of sequencing data and around 80 million unique TCR sequences. On average, approximately 250,000 unique TCR beta nucleotide sequences were sequenced per donor among about 400 genotyped donors of the cohort, with roughly 18% of those sequences being non-productive. Among the approximately 400 genotyped donors, 75% to 90% belonged to the genetic ancestry cluster associated with self-reported Caucasian donors. In the later analysis, no new phenotypic data were used to find candidate immune exposures; instead, reliance was placed on TCR beta sequences and their occurrence across donors. In an earlier analysis of roughly 580 of the donors, high-throughput TCR beta sequencing was used to judge whether each TCR beta V gene segment behaved as functional or pseudogenic. What the research found in general, with its limitations: A group of highly shared sequence variants was considered likely to be a technical artifact of the sequencing pipeline. In vitro tests confirmed that a few of the cytomegalovirus-associated TCR beta chains recognize cytomegalovirus antigens. In both the original and validation cohorts, the classifier was reported to diagnose cytomegalovirus status with high specificity and sensitivity. The cohort was sequenced for TCR beta chains only, and without alpha or paired-chain data the features that could be detected were limited. Immune exposure information for the cohort was limited to CMV serostatus. Sequencing depth was assumed to be roughly uniform across donors in the presence/absence analyses, though that assumption may not hold. In a later genetic analysis, fewer N-insertions in productive TCRs were reported among donors in an Asian-associated ancestry cluster than the roughly 670-donor mean. In the study, about 150 TCR beta chains were listed as associated with cytomegalovirus. While some public TCRs were present in many individuals, most TCR sequences turned up only very rarely across donors. A later genetic analysis associated a missense DCLRE1C variant with V-gene and J-gene trimming of TCR beta chains, and an independent cohort replicated the association. Strong co-occurrence of HLA alleles, especially DR and DQ, made assigning TCR associations to individual alleles difficult. Because counts were too low, some 16 rarely observed V segments, including chromosome 9 orphons, were excluded from the earlier analysis of some 590 of the donors. In a later analysis, most CMV-associated TCR beta chains were found to appear HLA-restricted, with HLA associations seemingly driven largely by CMV exposure. Correlated functional status among segregating V segments might reflect linkage disequilibrium, but an unknown experimental factor could not be ruled out. Broadly in line with IMGT annotations, most TCR beta V segments showed up in productive rearrangements about 87% or about 30% of the time in an earlier analysis of roughly 590 of the donors. Several of the top co-occurrence clusters appeared to be linked to parvovirus B19, influenza, CMV and Epstein-Barr virus, according to a later analysis. The authors suggested that the approach could potentially be generalized to other disease states and immunological phenotypes. In a later analysis, HLA-associated TCR beta chains were found to be more clonally expanded and to have lower generation probabilities than equally common non-associated chains. In a later analysis, the rate of TCR association differed among HLA loci, with DRB1 alleles having the most associated TCRs and HLA-C alleles having the fewest. HLA typing was unavailable for some donors at each locus, so association tests used only the typed subset. Specific HLA alleles were associated with roughly 17,000 TCR beta sequences at a false discovery rate of 0.05 in a later analysis. A further reported finding was that TCR beta sequences accurately predicted the HLA-A and HLA-B alleles for most subjects in the first cohort.

Library construction relied on the immunoSEQ multiplex PCR assay. A mixture of 60 forward primers for TCR Vbeta segments and 13 reverse primers for TCR Jbeta segments was used in the multiplex PCR. Amplification of the CDR3 region of rearranged TCR beta genes was performed with a multiplex PCR assay on genomic DNA. Amplified TCR beta libraries were sequenced as 87-base-pair reads on the Illumina HiSeq System. The original pipeline was this. A later analysis tallied 75 million to 95 million unique TCR beta chains across the approximately 670 repertoires, and around 12 million of those chains were shared by two or more donors. A nearest-neighbor algorithm error-corrected the raw reads and collapsed the reads into unique sequences, merging closely related sequences to remove PCR and sequencing errors. V, D and J gene segments were assigned by aligning CDR3 sequences to IMGT reference sequences. For a sequence to be retained, a match of at least six nucleotides to both a V gene segment and a J gene segment was required. Rearrangements were called productive when the CDR3 lacked stop codons and stayed in frame with V and J; all others were non-productive. Following IMGT convention, CDR3 was defined as the stretch from the second conserved V-encoded cysteine up to the conserved J-encoded phenylalanine. The earlier analysis of a few hundred of the donors excluded sequences that lacked an unambiguous match to a single V gene segment. In an earlier analysis of 500 to 750 of the donors, V segments were called functional above 56.7% productive rearrangements and were called segregating when the between-donor standard deviation exceeded 5%. A statistical classification framework was developed to diagnose cytomegalovirus status using the catalog of TCR beta chain sequences. In a later analysis, V and J genes were assigned by comparing TCR nucleotide sequences against IMGT/GENE-DB human TR gene sequences. In a later analysis, CDR3 sequences and most-parsimonious VDJ recombination scenarios were assigned using the TCRdist pipeline. In a later analysis, each TCR beta chain was defined by its CDR3 amino acid sequence together with its V-gene family, and reads lacking a unique V-gene family were excluded. As a way to deal with suspected cross-contamination and a sequencing artifact, a later analysis dropped over 550 nucleotide sequences that were highly shared and had low generation probability. In a later analysis, a clonal expansion index was calculated for each public chain from normalized within-repertoire ranks of inferred template counts. Generation probabilities in a later analysis came from a VDJ recombination model fitted to out-of-frame rearrangements, and those results were checked against IGoR. In a later analysis, hypergeometric tests were used to score TCR-TCR, TCR-HLA and TCR-CMV co-occurrence, with a repertoire-size bias correction applied to TCR pairs. In a later analysis, false discovery rates were estimated by permuting HLA or CMV assignments 20 times. In a later analysis, co-occurring TCRs were grouped using DBSCAN, with TCRdist sequence similarity added in when clustering inside HLA-allele-positive subsets. Co-occurrence clustering excluded repertoires with fewer than 30,000 or more than 120,000 public chains, plus five with anomalous nucleotide sharing. In TCRdb, the immuneACCESS table is reduced to in-frame sequences with V and J assigned. These tables do not hold every clone; where another copy was compared, an unresolved V gene accounts for under half, and the others remain unexplained. V and J calls and clone size are as listed in that table; D and trimming were resolved from the DNA. In this sample the table shows over 150,000 clones, roughly four fifths of which occur a single time. 2.5% to 3.5% of the sample rests with the top ten.

The cohort was made up of roughly 670 healthy bone marrow donors. At the time of sampling, all cohort members were nominally healthy, though unrecorded immune exposures were likely present. The donor tested CMV seronegative and was one of the 352 seronegative cohort members. A peripheral blood sample was collected from each donor, and TCR beta sequencing was performed on peripheral blood mononuclear cells. Genomic DNA extraction from the blood cell samples was performed with the Qiagen DNeasy Blood Extraction Kit. The TCR was taken from a male donor in good health and CMV-seronegative. The sequenced sample consisted of PBMCs.

The CDR3 reads CASSPTGNTDTQYF. The nucleotide sequence reads TGTGCCAGCAGTCCGACAGGTAACACAGATACGCAGTATTTT. The V and J segments used are TRBV27 and TRBJ2-3; the D region possibly corresponds to TRBD1 (6 bases align). The CDR1 and CDR2 encoded by the germline V gene (reference sequence) are MNHEY and SMNVEV. The junction carries 11 bases between V and J, which are trimmed by 5 bases and 2 bases respectively. The CDR3 holds 14 amino acids from the cysteine to the phenylalanine. The sequence is cut down to CDR3 DNA, 42 bases in frame from base 1.